This T cell receptor beta chain was identified during a study of T cell clonality in common variable immunodeficiency. No CVID subject was ill or on immunomodulatory drugs when sampled. The CDR3 covers 14 residues. Germline CDR1 and CDR2: LNHDA and SQIVND (reference sequence). V was pared by 5 bases and J by 7 bases, with 5 bases of the junction left unmatched. Produced via immunoSEQ multiplex PCR; TCRdb's table is partial and in-frame only. Observed are about 33,000 clones, no singletons, with the top ten taking about 6.7%. About this clone: Antigen: not known. The CDR3 goes on 3 residues after the read ends, and that part is filled in from the germline J gene.

The study, taken as a whole, reports: Fewer TCRbeta clones were shared among CVID subjects than controls. Reportedly, TCR beta sequences from common variable immunodeficiency showed fewer deletions and N-nucleotide insertions.

The V gene is TRBV19, the J gene TRBJ1-4; 9 bases are shared with TRBD1. What was sequenced was peripheral blood mononuclear cells. The origin of this receptor is a human donor with common variable immunodeficiency. The chain's CDR3 is CASSWGQGGEKLFF. CDR3 DNA, as far as it was read: TGTGCCAGTAGTTGGGGACAGGGTGGTGAAAAA.